These T cell receptor beta chains were read from a single sample in a study of blood T cell repertoires in COVID-19. Method: immunoSEQ multiplex PCR; TCRdb's copy keeps in-frame clones and lacks some. The table lists a few hundred thousand clones, around nine tenths of them singletons. The sample comprised PBMCs or T cells enriched from blood (not recorded which). Receptors originate from a woman in her thirties or forties who had recovered from COVID-19. The CDR3 runs from the conserved cysteine through the conserved F or W. D genes are given only for firm matches. Size tells how often a clone was seen (once, few, many) or the class of an expanded clone, and some rows leave it out.

clone size: .; J gene: TRBJ1-1; V gene: TRBV5-4; D gene: .; CDR3 protein: CASSLAGSRRTEAFF; CDR3 DNA: TGTGCCAGCAGCTTGGCTGGGTCCCGGAGAACTGAAGCTTTCTTT
clone size: .; J gene: TRBJ1-6; V gene: TRBV7-8; D gene: TRBD1; CDR3 protein: CASSLALGQGNSPLHF; CDR3 DNA: TGTGCCAGCAGCTTAGCGCTGGGACAGGGCAATTCACCCCTCCACTTT
clone size: .; J gene: TRBJ2-3; V gene: TRBV7-9; D gene: .; CDR3 protein: CASSPPGLLTDTQYF; CDR3 DNA: TGTGCCAGCAGCCCCCCGGGATTACTTACAGATACGCAGTATTTT
clone size: .; J gene: TRBJ2-7; V gene: TRBV4-3; D gene: .; CDR3 protein: CASSQEGGSSYEQYF; CDR3 DNA: TGCGCCAGCAGCCAAGAAGGGGGAAGCTCCTACGAGCAGTACTTC
clone size: .; J gene: TRBJ2-1; V gene: TRBV7-9; D gene: TRBD2; CDR3 protein: CASSLSSGLAVREQFF; CDR3 DNA: TGTGCCAGCAGCTTATCCTCGGGACTAGCGGTTCGTGAGCAGTTCTTC
clone size: .; J gene: TRBJ1-4; V gene: TRBV28; D gene: .; CDR3 protein: CASNDPRETNEKLFF; CDR3 DNA: TGTGCCAGCAATGACCCGAGGGAAACTAATGAAAAACTGTTTTTT
clone size: .; J gene: TRBJ2-1; V gene: TRBV7-2; D gene: .; CDR3 protein: CASSPKSAYNEQFF; CDR3 DNA: TGTGCCAGCAGCCCCAAATCAGCGTACAATGAGCAGTTCTTC
clone size: .; J gene: TRBJ2-7; V gene: TRBV7-2; D gene: TRBD2; CDR3 protein: CASSPGLAGVDEQYF; CDR3 DNA: TGTGCCAGCAGCCCGGGACTAGCGGGAGTCGACGAGCAGTACTTC
clone size: .; J gene: TRBJ1-1; V gene: TRBV7-9; D gene: .; CDR3 protein: CASSILAGKENTEAFF; CDR3 DNA: TGTGCCAGCAGTATCCTGGCCGGGAAGGAGAACACTGAAGCTTTCTTT
clone size: .; J gene: TRBJ2-3; V gene: TRBV24-1; D gene: TRBD2; CDR3 protein: CATSESGRGTDTQYF; CDR3 DNA: TGTGCCACCAGTGAGAGCGGGAGGGGCACAGATACGCAGTATTTT
clone size: .; J gene: TRBJ2-1; V gene: TRBV25-1; D gene: TRBD2; CDR3 protein: CASCGTSDHNEQFF; CDR3 DNA: TGTGCCAGCTGTGGGACTAGCGACCACAATGAGCAGTTCTTC
clone size: .; J gene: TRBJ1-6; V gene: TRBV9; D gene: .; CDR3 protein: CASSARSGGDSPLHF; CDR3 DNA: TGTGCCAGCAGCGCAAGGTCGGGGGGGGATTCACCCCTCCACTTT
clone size: once; J gene: TRBJ2-1; V gene: TRBV28; D gene: TRBD2; CDR3 protein: CASRTSLSYNEQFF; CDR3 DNA: TGTGCCAGCAGGACTAGCCTCTCCTACAATGAGCAGTTCTTC
clone size: .; J gene: TRBJ2-7; V gene: TRBV5-1; D gene: TRBD2; CDR3 protein: CASSLQLAGPYEQYF; CDR3 DNA: TGCGCCAGCAGCTTACAACTAGCGGGGCCCTACGAGCAGTACTTC
clone size: once; J gene: TRBJ2-1; V gene: TRBV7-9; D gene: .; CDR3 protein: CASSLYAQRGEQFF; CDR3 DNA: TGTGCCAGCAGCTTATACGCCCAAAGGGGAGAGCAGTTCTTC
clone size: .; J gene: TRBJ2-5; V gene: TRBV4-2; D gene: .; CDR3 protein: CASSGRGIQETQYF; CDR3 DNA: TGTGCCAGCAGCGGGAGGGGGATCCAAGAGACCCAGTACTTC
clone size: .; J gene: TRBJ2-5; V gene: TRBV5-5; D gene: .; CDR3 protein: CASSSDSKETQYF; CDR3 DNA: TGTGCCAGCAGCTCGGACAGTAAAGAGACCCAGTACTTC
clone size: .; J gene: TRBJ1-2; V gene: TRBV1; D gene: .; CDR3 protein: CTSSPQADGYTF; CDR3 DNA: TGCACCAGCAGCCCACAGGCTGATGGCTACACCTTC
clone size: .; J gene: TRBJ1-1; V gene: TRBV27; D gene: .; CDR3 protein: CASSAGGTEAFF; CDR3 DNA: TGTGCCAGCAGTGCCGGGGGAACTGAAGCTTTCTTT
clone size: .; J gene: TRBJ2-1; V gene: TRBV4-3; D gene: .; CDR3 protein: CASSQEVAGGTPTFF; CDR3 DNA: .
clone size: .; J gene: TRBJ2-7; V gene: TRBV28; D gene: .; CDR3 protein: CASSGGAASVSYEQYF; CDR3 DNA: TGTGCCAGCTCGGGTGGGGCGGCTAGCGTGTCCTACGAGCAGTACTTC
clone size: .; J gene: TRBJ2-5; V gene: TRBV28; D gene: TRBD2; CDR3 protein: CASSSGLASETQYF; CDR3 DNA: TGTGCCAGCAGTTCGGGACTAGCGTCGGAGACCCAGTACTTC
clone size: .; J gene: TRBJ1-3; V gene: TRBV5-1; D gene: .; CDR3 protein: CASSQAPPASGNTIYF; CDR3 DNA: TGCGCCAGCAGTCAGGCCCCCCCCGCTTCTGGAAACACCATATATTTT
clone size: once; J gene: TRBJ2-2; V gene: TRBV28; D gene: .; CDR3 protein: CASRESTGELFF; CDR3 DNA: TGTGCCAGCCGTGAGTCAACCGGGGAGCTGTTTTTT
clone size: .; J gene: TRBJ1-3; V gene: TRBV18; D gene: TRBD1; CDR3 protein: CASSPQGTGGFGNTIYF; CDR3 DNA: TGTGCCAGCTCACCACAGGGGACAGGGGGCTTCGGAAACACCATATATTTT
clone size: .; J gene: TRBJ1-4; V gene: TRBV28; D gene: .; CDR3 protein: CASRGPTNEKLFF; CDR3 DNA: TGTGCCAGCAGGGGGCCAACTAATGAAAAACTGTTTTTT
clone size: .; J gene: TRBJ1-2; V gene: TRBV9; D gene: .; CDR3 protein: CASSVYGENYGYTF; CDR3 DNA: TGTGCCAGCAGCGTATACGGGGAAAACTATGGCTACACCTTC
clone size: .; J gene: TRBJ2-2; V gene: TRBV10-3; D gene: .; CDR3 protein: CAISERGDTGELFF; CDR3 DNA: TGTGCCATCAGTGAGAGAGGAGACACCGGGGAGCTGTTTTTT
clone size: .; J gene: TRBJ1-6; V gene: TRBV7-9; D gene: TRBD1; CDR3 protein: CASSRDRGRPYNSPLHF; CDR3 DNA: TGTGCCAGCAGCCGAGACAGGGGGCGCCCCTATAATTCACCCCTCCACTTT
clone size: .; J gene: TRBJ2-7; V gene: TRBV11-1; D gene: .; CDR3 protein: CASSALGASYEQYF; CDR3 DNA: TGTGCCAGCAGCGCGCTAGGCGCTTCCTACGAGCAGTACTTC
clone size: .; J gene: TRBJ1-4; V gene: TRBV19; D gene: .; CDR3 protein: CASSISSIKPGGEKLFF; CDR3 DNA: TGTGCCAGTAGTATCAGTTCCATTAAGCCCGGCGGGGAAAAACTGTTTTTT
clone size: .; J gene: TRBJ2-1; V gene: TRBV5-4; D gene: TRBD1; CDR3 protein: CASSPWDRGNEQFF; CDR3 DNA: TGTGCCAGCAGCCCCTGGGACAGGGGAAATGAGCAGTTCTTC
clone size: .; J gene: TRBJ1-3; V gene: TRBV28; D gene: .; CDR3 protein: CASSFLGSGNTIYF; CDR3 DNA: TGTGCCAGCAGTTTTCTAGGCTCTGGAAACACCATATATTTT
clone size: .; J gene: TRBJ2-2; V gene: TRBV4-2; D gene: TRBD1; CDR3 protein: CASSQEGQGGNTGELFF; CDR3 DNA: TGTGCCAGCAGCCAGGAGGGACAGGGGGGTAACACCGGGGAGCTGTTTTTT
clone size: .; J gene: TRBJ2-2; V gene: TRBV5-4; D gene: TRBD1; CDR3 protein: CASSSSDRDAGELFF; CDR3 DNA: TGTGCCAGCAGCTCCTCGGACAGGGATGCCGGGGAGCTGTTTTTT
clone size: .; J gene: TRBJ2-5; V gene: TRBV2; D gene: TRBD2; CDR3 protein: CASKGLAGAETQYF; CDR3 DNA: TGTGCCAGCAAGGGACTAGCGGGAGCCGAGACCCAGTACTTC